Reported below is one T cell receptor beta chain. One junction end disagrees with the germline gene, perhaps due to a read error. This CDR3 is built from 10 residues. The germline V gene encodes CDR1 SQVTM and CDR2 ANQGSEA. This entry is derived from a study of blood T cell repertoires in COVID-19. About the research overall: Acute-phase and convalescent COVID-19 samples originated in the United States, Italy and Spain. Nucleic acid was either cDNA or gDNA, and it came from T cells, B-cell-depleted T cells, or PBMCs.

In the study's own analysis: Amplification with reference gene primers provided the estimates of nucleated cell counts. The assay was immunoSEQ multiplex PCR, and TCRdb's table has in-frame clones only and misses some. V and J calls plus clone size are reproduced from that table; the DNA served to infer D and trimming. The data show 60,000 to 80,000 clones, more than 85% seen once. V gene TRBV29-1 combines with J gene TRBJ1-2; unclear D gene. This clonotype was obtained from a man in his 60s with acute or convalescent COVID-19. Sequenced: peripheral blood. The CDR3 here is CSVEVGGYTF. As DNA, the CDR3 is TGCAGCGTGGAAGTAGGAGGGTACACCTTC.